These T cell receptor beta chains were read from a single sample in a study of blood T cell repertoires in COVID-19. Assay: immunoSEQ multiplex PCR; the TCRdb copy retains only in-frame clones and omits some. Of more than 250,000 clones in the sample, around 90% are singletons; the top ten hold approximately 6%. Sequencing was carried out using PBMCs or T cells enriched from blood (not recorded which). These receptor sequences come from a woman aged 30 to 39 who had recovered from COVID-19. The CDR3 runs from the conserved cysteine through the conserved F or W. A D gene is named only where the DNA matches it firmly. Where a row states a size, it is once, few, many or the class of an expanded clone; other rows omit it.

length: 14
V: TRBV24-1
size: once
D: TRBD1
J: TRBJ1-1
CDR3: CATSDTTGGTEAFF
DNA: TGTGCCACCAGTGATACTACAGGGGGCACTGAAGCTTTCTTT

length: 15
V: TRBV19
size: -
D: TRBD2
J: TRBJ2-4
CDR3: CASSPERGSKNIQYF
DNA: TGTGCCAGTAGCCCCGAGCGGGGGTCCAAAAACATTCAGTACTTC

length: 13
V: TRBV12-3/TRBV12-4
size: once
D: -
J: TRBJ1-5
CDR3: CASSQTGYQPQHF
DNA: TGTGCCAGCAGTCAAACAGGGTATCAGCCCCAGCATTTT

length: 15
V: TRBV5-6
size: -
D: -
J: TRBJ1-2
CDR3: CASSLIAGRGGGYTF
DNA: TGTGCCAGCAGCTTGATAGCGGGCAGGGGAGGTGGCTACACCTTC

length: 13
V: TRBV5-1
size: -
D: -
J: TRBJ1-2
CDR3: CASSRSGIEGYTF
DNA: TGCGCCAGCAGCAGATCGGGTATAGAGGGCTACACCTTC

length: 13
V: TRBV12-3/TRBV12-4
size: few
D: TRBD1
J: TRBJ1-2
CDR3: CASTQQGAGRYTF
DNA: TGTGCCAGCACGCAGCAGGGGGCAGGTCGCTACACCTTC

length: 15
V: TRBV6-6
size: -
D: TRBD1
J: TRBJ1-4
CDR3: CASSSPGTEGEKLFF
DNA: TGTGCCAGCAGTTCTCCCGGGACAGAGGGGGAAAAACTGTTTTTT

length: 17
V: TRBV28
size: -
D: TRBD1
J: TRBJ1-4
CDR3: CASSFNRKDRDYEKLFF
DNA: TGTGCCAGCAGTTTCAATAGGAAGGACAGGGATTATGAAAAACTGTTTTTT

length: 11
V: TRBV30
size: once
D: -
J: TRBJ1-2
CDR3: CAWSVTRGYTF
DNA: TGTGCCTGGAGTGTTACTCGGGGCTACACCTTC

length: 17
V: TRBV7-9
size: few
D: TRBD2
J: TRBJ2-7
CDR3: CASSLRSSGGATVEQYF
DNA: TGTGCCAGCAGCTTGCGTTCTAGCGGGGGGGCGACGGTGGAGCAGTACTTC

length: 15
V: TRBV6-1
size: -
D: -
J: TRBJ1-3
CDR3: CASSEGARLRNTIYF
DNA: TGTGCCAGCAGTGAAGGGGCCAGATTAAGAAACACCATATATTTT

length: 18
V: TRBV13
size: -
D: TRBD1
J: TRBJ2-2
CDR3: CASSPKGTGPFNTGELFF
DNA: TGTGCCAGCAGCCCAAAGGGGACAGGGCCTTTTAACACCGGGGAGCTGTTTTTT

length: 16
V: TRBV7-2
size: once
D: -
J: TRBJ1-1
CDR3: CASSLDGGALNTEAFF
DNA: TGTGCCAGCAGCTTAGATGGGGGGGCGTTGAACACTGAAGCTTTCTTT

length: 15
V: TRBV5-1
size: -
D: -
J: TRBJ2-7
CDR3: CASSLESGATYEQYF
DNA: TGCGCCAGCAGCTTGGAATCTGGGGCGACCTACGAGCAGTACTTC

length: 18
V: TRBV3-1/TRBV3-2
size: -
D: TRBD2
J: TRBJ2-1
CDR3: CASSQTLRGIQSYNEQFF
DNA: TGTGCCAGCAGCCAAACTTTGCGGGGGATACAATCCTACAATGAGCAGTTCTTC

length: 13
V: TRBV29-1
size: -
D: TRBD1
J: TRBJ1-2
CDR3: CSVTGGTGDGYTF
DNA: TGCAGCGTTACCGGCGGGACAGGCGATGGCTACACCTTC

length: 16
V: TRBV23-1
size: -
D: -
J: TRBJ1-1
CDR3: CASRPRQLQQNTEAFF
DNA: TGCGCCAGCAGACCCAGACAGTTACAGCAGAACACTGAAGCTTTCTTT

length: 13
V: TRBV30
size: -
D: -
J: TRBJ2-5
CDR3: CAWSIRYEETQYF
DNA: TGTGCCTGGAGCATACGGTATGAAGAGACCCAGTACTTC

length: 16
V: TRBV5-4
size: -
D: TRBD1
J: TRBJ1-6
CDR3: CASSRPGQPVGSPLHF
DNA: TGTGCCAGCAGCCGACCGGGACAGCCAGTGGGTTCACCCCTCCACTTT

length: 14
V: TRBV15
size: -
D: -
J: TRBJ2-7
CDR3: CATSRGTPNYEQYF
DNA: TGTGCCACCAGCAGAGGGACACCAAACTACGAGCAGTACTTC

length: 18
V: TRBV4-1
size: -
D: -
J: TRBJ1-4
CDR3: CASSQAGMSLKTNEKLFF
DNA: TGCGCCAGCAGCCAAGCAGGGATGAGTTTAAAAACGAATGAAAAACTGTTTTTT

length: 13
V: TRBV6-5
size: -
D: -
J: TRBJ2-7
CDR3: CASGYRDSYEQYF
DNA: TGTGCCAGCGGATACAGGGACTCCTACGAGCAGTACTTC

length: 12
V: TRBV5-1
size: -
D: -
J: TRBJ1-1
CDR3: CASRAGNTEAFF
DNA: TGCGCCAGCAGGGCGGGGAACACTGAAGCTTTCTTT

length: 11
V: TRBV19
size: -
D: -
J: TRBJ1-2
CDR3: CASRMRYGYTF
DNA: TGTGCCAGTAGGATGCGGTATGGCTACACCTTC

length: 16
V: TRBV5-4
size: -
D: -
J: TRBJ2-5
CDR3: CASSLEASGKQETQYF
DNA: TGTGCCAGCAGCTTGGAGGCTTCGGGGAAGCAAGAGACCCAGTACTTC

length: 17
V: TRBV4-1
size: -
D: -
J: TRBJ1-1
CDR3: CASSQDPRVPLRTEAFF
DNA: TGCGCCAGCAGCCAAGATCCCCGGGTGCCCTTACGGACTGAAGCTTTCTTT

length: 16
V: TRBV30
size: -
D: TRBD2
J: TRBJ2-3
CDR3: CAWRGLAGSSTDTQYF
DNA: TGTGCCTGGCGGGGACTAGCGGGTTCGAGCACAGATACGCAGTATTTT

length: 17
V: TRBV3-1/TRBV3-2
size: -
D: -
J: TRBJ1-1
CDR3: CASSEEGMSRANTEAFF
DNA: TGTGCCAGCAGCGAAGAGGGGATGAGCAGGGCGAACACTGAAGCTTTCTTT

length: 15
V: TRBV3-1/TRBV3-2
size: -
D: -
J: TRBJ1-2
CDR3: CASSQGSTTNYGYTF
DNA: TGTGCCAGCAGCCAAGGTTCCACAACCAACTATGGCTACACCTTC

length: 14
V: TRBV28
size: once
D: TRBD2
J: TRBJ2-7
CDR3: CASRESGSPYEQYF
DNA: TGTGCCAGCAGGGAAAGCGGGAGCCCCTACGAGCAGTACTTC

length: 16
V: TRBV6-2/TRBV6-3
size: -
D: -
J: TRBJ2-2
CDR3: CASSYTRAQGTGELFF
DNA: TGTGCCAGCAGTTACACCCGGGCCCAGGGCACCGGGGAGCTGTTTTTT

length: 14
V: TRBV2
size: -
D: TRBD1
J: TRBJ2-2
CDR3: CASSGQGNTGELFF
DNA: TGTGCCAGCAGCGGACAGGGGAACACCGGGGAGCTGTTTTTT

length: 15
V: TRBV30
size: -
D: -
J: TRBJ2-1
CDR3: CALEVGEASYNEQFF
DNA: TGTGCCTTGGAGGTAGGGGAGGCTTCCTACAATGAGCAGTTCTTC

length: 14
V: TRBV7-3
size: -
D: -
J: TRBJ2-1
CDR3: CASSSNREHNEQFF
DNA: TGTGCCAGCAGCTCCAACAGGGAGCACAATGAGCAGTTCTTC

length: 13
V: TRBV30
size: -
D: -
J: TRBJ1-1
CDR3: CAWSLDTGTEAFF
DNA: TGTGCCTGGAGTCTAGACACGGGGACTGAAGCTTTCTTT

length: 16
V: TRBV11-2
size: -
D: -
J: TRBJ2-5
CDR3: CASSLDLNGYQETQYF
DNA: TGTGCCAGCAGCTTAGATCTAAACGGGTACCAAGAGACCCAGTACTTC

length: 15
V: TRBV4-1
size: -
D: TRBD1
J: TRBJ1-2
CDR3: CASSQQRTGWDGYTF
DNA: TGCGCCAGCAGCCAACAACGGACAGGGTGGGATGGCTACACCTTC

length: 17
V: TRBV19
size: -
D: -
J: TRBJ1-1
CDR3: CASSIDSAWGVNTEAFF
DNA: TGTGCCAGTAGTATAGATTCGGCGTGGGGGGTGAACACTGAAGCTTTCTTT

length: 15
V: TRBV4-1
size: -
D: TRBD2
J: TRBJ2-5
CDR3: CASRATGTGGETQYF
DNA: TGCGCCAGCAGAGCCACCGGGACGGGGGGAGAGACCCAGTACTTC

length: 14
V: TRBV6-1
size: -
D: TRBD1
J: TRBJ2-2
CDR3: CASSETGRSGELFF
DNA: TGTGCCAGCAGTGAGACAGGGCGCTCCGGGGAGCTGTTTTTT

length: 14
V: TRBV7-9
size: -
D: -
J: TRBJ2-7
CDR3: CASSLLAGGYEQYF
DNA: TGTGCCAGCAGCTTATTAGCTGGAGGTTACGAGCAGTACTTC

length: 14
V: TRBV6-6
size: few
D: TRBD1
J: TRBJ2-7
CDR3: CASRGGQGSYEQYF
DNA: TGTGCCAGCAGAGGAGGACAGGGATCCTACGAGCAGTACTTC

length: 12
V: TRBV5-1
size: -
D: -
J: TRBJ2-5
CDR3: CASKKGEETQYF
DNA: TGCGCCAGCAAAAAGGGGGAGGAGACCCAGTACTTC

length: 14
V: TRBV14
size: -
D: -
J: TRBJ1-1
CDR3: CASSQDGGPRKAFF
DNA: TGTGCCAGCAGCCAAGACGGGGGTCCAAGGAAAGCTTTCTTT

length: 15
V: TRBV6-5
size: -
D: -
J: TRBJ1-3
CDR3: CASNPRGHSGNTIYF
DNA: TGTGCCAGCAACCCCAGGGGCCACTCTGGAAACACCATATATTTT

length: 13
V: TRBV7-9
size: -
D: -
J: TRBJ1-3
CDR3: CASSTDLGNTIYF
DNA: TGTGCCAGCAGCACCGACTTGGGAAACACCATATATTTT

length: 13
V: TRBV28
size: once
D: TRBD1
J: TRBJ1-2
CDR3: CASRTTGVYGYTF
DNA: TGTGCCAGCCGTACGACAGGGGTCTATGGCTACACCTTC

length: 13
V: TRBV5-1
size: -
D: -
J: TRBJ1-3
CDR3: CASSLTGMNTIYF
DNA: TGCGCCAGCAGCTTGACAGGGATGAACACCATATATTTT

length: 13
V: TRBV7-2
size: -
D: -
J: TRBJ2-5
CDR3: CASSLNSGETQYF
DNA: TGTGCCAGCAGCTTAAATAGTGGAGAGACCCAGTACTTC

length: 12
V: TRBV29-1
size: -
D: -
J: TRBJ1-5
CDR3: CSVGSLNQPQHF
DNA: TGCAGCGTTGGGTCACTCAATCAGCCCCAGCATTTT

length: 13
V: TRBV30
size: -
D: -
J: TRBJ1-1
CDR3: CASSRGGGTEAFF
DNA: TGTGCCTCCTCGAGGGGAGGCGGCACTGAAGCTTTCTTT

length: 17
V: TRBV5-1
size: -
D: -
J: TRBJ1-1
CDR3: CASSFHGDGKVNTEAFF
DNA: TGCGCCAGCAGCTTCCACGGGGATGGCAAAGTGAACACTGAAGCTTTCTTT

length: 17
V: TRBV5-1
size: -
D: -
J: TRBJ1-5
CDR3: CASSLVPGWDSNQPQHF
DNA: TGCGCCAGCAGCTTGGTCCCAGGGTGGGATAGCAATCAGCCCCAGCATTTT

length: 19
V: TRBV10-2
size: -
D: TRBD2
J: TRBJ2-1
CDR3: CASTPGWLAGGEAYNEQFF
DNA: TGCGCCAGCACCCCCGGTTGGCTAGCGGGGGGGGAGGCCTACAATGAGCAGTTCTTC

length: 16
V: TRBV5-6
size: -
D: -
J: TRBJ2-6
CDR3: CASSQTLTAGANVLTF
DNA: TGTGCCAGCAGCCAAACACTGACAGCTGGGGCCAACGTCCTGACTTTC

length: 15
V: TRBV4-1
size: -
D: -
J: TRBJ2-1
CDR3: CASSHQMAPQDEQFF
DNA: TGCGCCAGCAGCCACCAAATGGCCCCTCAGGATGAGCAGTTCTTC

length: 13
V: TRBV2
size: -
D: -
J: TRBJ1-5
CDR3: CASSGLSNQPQHF
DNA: TGTGCCAGCTCTGGCCTCAGCAATCAGCCCCAGCATTTT